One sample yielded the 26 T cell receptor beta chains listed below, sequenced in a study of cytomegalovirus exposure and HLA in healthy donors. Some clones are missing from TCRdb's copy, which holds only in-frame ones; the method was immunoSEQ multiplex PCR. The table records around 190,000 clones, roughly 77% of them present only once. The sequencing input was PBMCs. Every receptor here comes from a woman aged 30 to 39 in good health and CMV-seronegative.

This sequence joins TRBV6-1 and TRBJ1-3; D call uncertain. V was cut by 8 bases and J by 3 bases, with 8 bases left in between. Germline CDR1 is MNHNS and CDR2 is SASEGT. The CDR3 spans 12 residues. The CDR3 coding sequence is TGTGCCAGCCACCACATTGGAAACACCATATATTTT. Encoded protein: CASHHIGNTIYF.

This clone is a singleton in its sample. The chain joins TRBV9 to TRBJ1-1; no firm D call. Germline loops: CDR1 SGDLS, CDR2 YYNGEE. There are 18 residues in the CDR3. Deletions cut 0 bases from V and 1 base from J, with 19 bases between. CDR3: CASSVEPLVTGRNTEAFF. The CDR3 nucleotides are TGTGCCAGCAGCGTAGAACCCTTGGTCACTGGGAGGAACACTGAAGCTTTCTTT.

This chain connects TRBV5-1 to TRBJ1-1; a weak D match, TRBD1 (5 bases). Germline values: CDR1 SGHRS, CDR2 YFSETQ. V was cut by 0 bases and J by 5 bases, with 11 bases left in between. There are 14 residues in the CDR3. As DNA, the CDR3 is TGCGCCAGCAGCTTGGACGCAGGGCGAACTGAAGCTTTCTTT. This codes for CASSLDAGRTEAFF.

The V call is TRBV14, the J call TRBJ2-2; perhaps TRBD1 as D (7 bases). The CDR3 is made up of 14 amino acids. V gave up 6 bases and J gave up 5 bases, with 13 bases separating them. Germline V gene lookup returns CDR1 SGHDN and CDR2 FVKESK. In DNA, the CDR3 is TGTGCCAGCAGTCGACAGGGAGGAACCGGGGAGCTGTTTTTT. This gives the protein CASSRQGGTGELFF.

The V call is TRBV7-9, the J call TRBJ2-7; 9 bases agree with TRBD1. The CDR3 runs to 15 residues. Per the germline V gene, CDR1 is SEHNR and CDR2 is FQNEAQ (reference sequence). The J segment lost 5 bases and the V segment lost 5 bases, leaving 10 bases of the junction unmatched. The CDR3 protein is CASSTSGQGHNEQYF. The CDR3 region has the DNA TGTGCCAGCAGCACCTCCGGACAGGGGCATAACGAGCAGTACTTC.

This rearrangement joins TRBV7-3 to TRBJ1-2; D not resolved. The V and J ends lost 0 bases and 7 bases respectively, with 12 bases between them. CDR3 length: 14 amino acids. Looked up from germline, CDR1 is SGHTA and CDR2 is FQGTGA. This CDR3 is CASSLTWQASGYTF. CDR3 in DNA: TGTGCCAGCAGCTTAACGTGGCAGGCCAGTGGCTACACCTTC.

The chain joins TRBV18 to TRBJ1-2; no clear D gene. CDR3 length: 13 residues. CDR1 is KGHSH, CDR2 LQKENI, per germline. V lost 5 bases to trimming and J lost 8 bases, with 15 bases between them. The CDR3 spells CASSEGRSGGYTF. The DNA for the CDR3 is TGTGCCAGCTCAGAGGGTCGAAGTGGGGGCTACACCTTC.

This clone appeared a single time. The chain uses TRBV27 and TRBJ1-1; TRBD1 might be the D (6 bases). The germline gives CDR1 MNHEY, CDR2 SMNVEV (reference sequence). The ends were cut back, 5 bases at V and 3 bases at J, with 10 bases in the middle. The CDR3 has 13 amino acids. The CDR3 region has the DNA TGTGCCAGCAGTCTGAACAGGGACACTGAAGCTTTCTTT. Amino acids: CASSLNRDTEAFF.

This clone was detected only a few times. The CDR3 DNA reads TGTGCCACCAGCAGAGATCCTGTGGATACGCAGTATTTT. It yields the protein CATSRDPVDTQYF. The chain employs TRBV15 and TRBJ2-3; D unresolved. V was trimmed by 0 bases and J by 6 bases, leaving 7 bases between them. Germline-derived CDR1 and CDR2 are LNHNV and YYDKDF (reference sequence). The CDR3 covers 13 residues.

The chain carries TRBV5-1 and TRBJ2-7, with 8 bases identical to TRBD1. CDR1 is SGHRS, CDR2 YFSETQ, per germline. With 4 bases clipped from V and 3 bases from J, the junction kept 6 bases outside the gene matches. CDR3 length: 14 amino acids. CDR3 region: CASSPRDRGYEQYF. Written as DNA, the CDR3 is TGCGCCAGCAGCCCCCGTGACAGGGGCTACGAGCAGTACTTC.

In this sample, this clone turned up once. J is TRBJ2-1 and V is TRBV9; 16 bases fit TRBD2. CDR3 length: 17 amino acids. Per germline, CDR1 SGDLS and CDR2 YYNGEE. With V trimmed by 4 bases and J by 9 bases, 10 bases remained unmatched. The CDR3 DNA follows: TGTGCCAGCAGCCTGGGACTAGCGGGGGGGATGCCTGGTGAGCAGTTCTTC. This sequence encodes CASSLGLAGGMPGEQFF.

The chain's CDR3 is CASNRETFTAFF. The DNA of the CDR3 is TGTGCCAGTAACAGGGAAACCTTTACAGCTTTCTTT. V usage is TRBV2 and J usage is TRBJ1-1; a weak D match, TRBD1 (6 bases). Trimming took 9 bases from V and 10 from J, leaving 18 bases between them. Per the germline V gene, CDR1 is SNHLY and CDR2 is FYNNEI. This CDR3 region has 12 residues.

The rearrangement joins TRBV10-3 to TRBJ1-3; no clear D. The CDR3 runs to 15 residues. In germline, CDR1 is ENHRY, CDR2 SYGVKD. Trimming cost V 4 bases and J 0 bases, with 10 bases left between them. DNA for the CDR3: TGTGCCATCAGTGCACTTCGAGTCTCTGGAAACACCATATATTTT. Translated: CAISALRVSGNTIYF.

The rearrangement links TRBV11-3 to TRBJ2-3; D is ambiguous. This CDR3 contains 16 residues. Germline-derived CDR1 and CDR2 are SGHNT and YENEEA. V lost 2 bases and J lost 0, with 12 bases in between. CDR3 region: CASSLYDGASTDTQYF. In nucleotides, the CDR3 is TGTGCCAGCAGCTTATATGACGGAGCAAGCACAGATACGCAGTATTTT.

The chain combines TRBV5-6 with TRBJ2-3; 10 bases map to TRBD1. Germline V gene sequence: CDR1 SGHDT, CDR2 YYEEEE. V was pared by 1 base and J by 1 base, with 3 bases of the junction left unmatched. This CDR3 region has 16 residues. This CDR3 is CASSLLDRGRTDTQYF. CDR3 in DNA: TGTGCCAGCAGCTTGCTTGACAGGGGGCGCACAGATACGCAGTATTTT.

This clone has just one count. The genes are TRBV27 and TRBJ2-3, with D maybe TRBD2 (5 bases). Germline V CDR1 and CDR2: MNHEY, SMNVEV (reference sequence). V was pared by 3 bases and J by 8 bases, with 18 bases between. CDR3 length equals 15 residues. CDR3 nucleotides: TGTGCCAGCAGTTTTAGGACTCCAGAGAGGACTACGCAGTATTTT. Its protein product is CASSFRTPERTTQYF.

The CDR3 sequence is CASSESAGSRPYEQYF. As DNA, the CDR3 is TGCGCCAGCAGTGAGAGCGCCGGCAGTCGTCCATACGAGCAGTACTTC. V and J are TRBV10-1 and TRBJ2-7; no firm D call. The V and J ends lost 2 bases and 4 bases respectively, with 18 bases between them. This CDR3 spans 16 amino acids. CDR1 is WNHNN, CDR2 SYGVQD, per germline (reference sequence).

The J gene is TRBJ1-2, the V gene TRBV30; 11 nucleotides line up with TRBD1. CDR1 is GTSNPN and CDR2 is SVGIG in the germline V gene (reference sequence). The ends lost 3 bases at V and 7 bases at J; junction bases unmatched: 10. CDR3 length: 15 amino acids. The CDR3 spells CAWRAPGTGGSGYTF. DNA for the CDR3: TGTGCCTGGAGGGCCCCCGGGACAGGGGGTAGTGGCTACACCTTC.

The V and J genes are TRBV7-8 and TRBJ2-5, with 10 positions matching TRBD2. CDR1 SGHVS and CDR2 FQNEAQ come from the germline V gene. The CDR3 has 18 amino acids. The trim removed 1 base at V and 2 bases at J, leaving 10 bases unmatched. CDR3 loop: CASSLGKLAGDRQETQYF. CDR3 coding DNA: TGTGCCAGCAGCTTAGGAAAGCTAGCGGGAGATAGGCAAGAGACCCAGTACTTC.

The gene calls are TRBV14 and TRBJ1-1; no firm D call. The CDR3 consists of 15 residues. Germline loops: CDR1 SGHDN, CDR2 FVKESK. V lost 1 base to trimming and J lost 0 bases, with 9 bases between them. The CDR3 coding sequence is TGTGCCAGCAGCCAAGGATACGGGGTGAACACTGAAGCTTTCTTT. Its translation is CASSQGYGVNTEAFF.

CDR3 region: CASRDREYGYTF. The CDR3 bases are TGTGCCAGCAGGGACAGGGAGTATGGCTACACCTTC. The chain uses TRBV11-2 and TRBJ1-2, with 8 bases lining up with TRBD1. The V gene end was trimmed by 6 bases and the J gene end by 5 bases; junction bases not matched to a gene: 2. The CDR3 runs to 12 residues. Germline values: CDR1 SGHAT, CDR2 FQNNGV.

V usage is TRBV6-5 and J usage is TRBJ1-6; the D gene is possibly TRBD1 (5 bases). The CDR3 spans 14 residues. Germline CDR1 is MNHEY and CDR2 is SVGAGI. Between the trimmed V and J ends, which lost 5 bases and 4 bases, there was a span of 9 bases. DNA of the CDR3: TGTGCCAGCAGTCGAACAGGTTATAATTCACCCCTCCACTTT. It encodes CASSRTGYNSPLHF.

The chain's CDR3 is CASSYSLGAITEAFF. The CDR3 nucleotides read TGTGCCAGCAGTTACTCCCTGGGGGCGATCACTGAAGCTTTCTTT. The chain links TRBV6-5 to TRBJ1-1; the D gene is possibly TRBD1 (6 bases). The germline V gene encodes CDR1 MNHEY and CDR2 SVGAGI. Trimming stripped 0 bases from V and 4 bases from J, with 12 bases between. The length of the CDR3 is 15 residues.

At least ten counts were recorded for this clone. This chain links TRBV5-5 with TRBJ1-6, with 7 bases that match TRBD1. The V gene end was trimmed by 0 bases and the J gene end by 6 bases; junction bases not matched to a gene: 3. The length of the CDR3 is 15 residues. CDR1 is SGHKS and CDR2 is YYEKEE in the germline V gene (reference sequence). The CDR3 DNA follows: TGTGCCAGCAGCTTGGGGGGACAGCCTAATTCACCCCTCCACTTT. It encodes CASSLGGQPNSPLHF.

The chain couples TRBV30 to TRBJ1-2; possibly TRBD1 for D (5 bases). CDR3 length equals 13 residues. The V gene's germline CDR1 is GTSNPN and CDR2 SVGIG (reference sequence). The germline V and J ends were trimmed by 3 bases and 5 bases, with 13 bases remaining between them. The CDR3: CAWRVGQGYGYTF. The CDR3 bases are TGTGCCTGGAGGGTAGGGCAGGGTTATGGCTACACCTTC. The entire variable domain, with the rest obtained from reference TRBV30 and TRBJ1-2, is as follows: SQTIHQWPATLVQPVGSPLSLECTVEGTSNPNLYWYRQAAGRGLQLLFYSVGIGQISSEVPQNLSASRPQDRQFILSSKKLLLSDSGFYLCAWRVGQGYGYTFGSGTRLTVV.

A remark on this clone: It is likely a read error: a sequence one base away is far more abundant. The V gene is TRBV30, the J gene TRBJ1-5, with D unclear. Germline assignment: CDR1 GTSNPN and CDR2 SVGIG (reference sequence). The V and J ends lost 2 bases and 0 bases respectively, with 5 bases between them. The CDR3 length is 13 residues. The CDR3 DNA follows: TGTGCCTGGAGTATCTATAGCAATCAGCCCCAGCATTTT. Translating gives CAWSIYSNQPQHF.